This record concerns one TCR beta chain sequence. This specimen belongs to a study of blood T cell repertoires in COVID-19. Study-wide context: Material from acute and convalescent COVID-19 was sourced from the United States, Italy and Spain. The analysed material was cDNA or gDNA that came from T cells, B-cell-depleted T cells, or PBMCs.

Germline-derived CDR1 and CDR2 are SEHNR and FQNEAQ (reference sequence). V lost 5 bases to trimming and J lost 7 bases; unmatched junction nucleotides: 8. The CDR3 is 14 amino acids. The assay was immunoSEQ multiplex PCR, and TCRdb's table has in-frame clones only and misses some. The sample has 210,000 or so clones; around 81% are singletons. Clinical histories supplied by participants themselves formed the basis of cohort assignment. V usage is TRBV7-9 and J usage is TRBJ1-2, with 9 bases matching TRBD1. The clonotype originates from a man aged 25 to 40 with acute COVID-19. What was sequenced was PBMCs or T cells enriched from blood (not recorded which). This CDR3 is CASSGGQGRLGYTF. The CDR3 DNA is TGTGCCAGCAGCGGGGGACAGGGAAGGCTTGGCTACACCTTC. The full variable domain, completed using reference TRBV7-9 and TRBJ1-2, is DTGVSQNPRHKITKRGQNVTFRCDPISEHNRLYWYRQTLGQGPEFLTYFQNEAQLEKSRLLSDRFSAERPKGSFSTLEIQRTEQGDSAMYLCASSGGQGRLGYTFGSGTRLTVV.